What follows describes a single T cell receptor (beta chain). V was shortened by 5 bases and J by 3 bases, with 10 bases between the two germline ends. Germline V gene lookup returns CDR1 SGHVS and CDR2 FNYEAQ. The CDR3 extends over 13 amino acids. This record comes from a study of blood T cell repertoires in COVID-19. Original processing notes: Reference gene primer amplification yielded estimated nucleated cell counts. Sequencing was performed with immunoSEQ multiplex PCR; in TCRdb, only in-frame clones are kept and a portion is missing. V and J calls and clone size come straight from that table; D and trimming were deduced from the DNA. This sample yields roughly 320,000 clones, of which roughly 91% are seen a single time; 1.8% belongs to the top ten.

This TCR came from a woman aged 25 to 39 with COVID-19, enrolled during active disease. Sequencing was carried out using peripheral blood. This sequence joins TRBV7-6 and TRBJ2-5; D might be TRBD1 (6 bases). The CDR3 sequence: CASSTDRKETQYF. DNA for the CDR3: TGTGCCAGCAGCACCGACAGGAAAGAGACCCAGTACTTC.